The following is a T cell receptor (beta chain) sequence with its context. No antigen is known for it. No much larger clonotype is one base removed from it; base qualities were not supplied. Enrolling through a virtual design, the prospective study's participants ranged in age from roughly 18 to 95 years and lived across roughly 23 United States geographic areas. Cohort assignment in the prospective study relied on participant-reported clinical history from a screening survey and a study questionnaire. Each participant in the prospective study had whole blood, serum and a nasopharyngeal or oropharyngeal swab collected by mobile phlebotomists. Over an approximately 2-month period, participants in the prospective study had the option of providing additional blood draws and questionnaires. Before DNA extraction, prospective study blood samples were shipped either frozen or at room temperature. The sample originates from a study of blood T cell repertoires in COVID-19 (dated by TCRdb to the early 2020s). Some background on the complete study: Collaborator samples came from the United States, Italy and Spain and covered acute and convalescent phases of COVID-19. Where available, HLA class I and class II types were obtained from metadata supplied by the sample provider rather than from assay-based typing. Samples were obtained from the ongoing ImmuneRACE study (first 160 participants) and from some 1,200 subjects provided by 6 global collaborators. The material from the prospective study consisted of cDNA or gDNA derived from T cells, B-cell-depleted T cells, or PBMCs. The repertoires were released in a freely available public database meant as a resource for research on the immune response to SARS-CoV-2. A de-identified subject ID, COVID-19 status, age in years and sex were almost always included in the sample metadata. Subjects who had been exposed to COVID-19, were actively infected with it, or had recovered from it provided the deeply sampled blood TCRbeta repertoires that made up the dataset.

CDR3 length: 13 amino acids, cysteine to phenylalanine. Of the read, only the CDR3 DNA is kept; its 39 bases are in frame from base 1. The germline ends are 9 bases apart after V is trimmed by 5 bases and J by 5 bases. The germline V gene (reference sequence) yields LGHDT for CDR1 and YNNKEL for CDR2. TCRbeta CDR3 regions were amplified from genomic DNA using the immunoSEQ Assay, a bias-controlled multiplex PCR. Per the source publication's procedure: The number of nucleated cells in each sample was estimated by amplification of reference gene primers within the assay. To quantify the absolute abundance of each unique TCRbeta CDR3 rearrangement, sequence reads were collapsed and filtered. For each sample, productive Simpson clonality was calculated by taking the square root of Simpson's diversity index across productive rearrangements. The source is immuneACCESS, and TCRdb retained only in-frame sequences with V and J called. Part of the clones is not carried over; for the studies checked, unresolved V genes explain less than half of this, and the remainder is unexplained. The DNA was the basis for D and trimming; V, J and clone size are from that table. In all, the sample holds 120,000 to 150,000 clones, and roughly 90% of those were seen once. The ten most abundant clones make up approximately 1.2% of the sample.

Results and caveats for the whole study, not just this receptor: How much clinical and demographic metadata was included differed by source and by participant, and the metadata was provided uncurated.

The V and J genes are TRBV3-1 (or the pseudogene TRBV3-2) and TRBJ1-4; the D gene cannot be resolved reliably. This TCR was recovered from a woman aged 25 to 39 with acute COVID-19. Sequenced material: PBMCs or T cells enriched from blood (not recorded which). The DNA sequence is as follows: TGTGCCAGCAGCAACAGTCCAAATGAAAAACTGTTTTTT. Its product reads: CASSNSPNEKLFF.